This record covers a single TCR beta chain. The target antigen is unknown. The source of the sample is a study of shared clonotypes between healthy human individuals. As handled by the study authors: Owing to the provision of junction-only sequences devoid of quality scores by immunoSEQ, filtering differed. Assay: immunoSEQ multiplex PCR; the TCRdb copy retains only in-frame clones and omits some. V and J calls plus clone size are reproduced from that table; the DNA served to infer D and trimming. Of about 700,000 clones listed, about 90% were seen once; the top ten hold about a quarter. V dropped 5 bases and J dropped 5 bases, with 9 bases sitting between them. Germline V CDR1 and CDR2: SGHNT, YENEEA. CDR3 size: 12 residues. CD8 cells regarded as naive lacked CD45RO, were positively chosen for CCR7, and omitted terminally differentiated effector memory CD45RA+ cells. Study results and limitations: Naive CD4 clonotype sharing across several donors was approximately 5.2%. Sorted-subset samples were not fully sequenced, rarefaction indicated.

The chain carries TRBV11-3 and TRBJ2-5; TRBD1 might be the D (5 bases). This TCR was recovered from a man younger than 40 in good health. The specimen was naive CD8+ T cells sorted from blood. The CDR3 nucleotides read TGTGCCAGCAGCCCAGGGCAGGAGACCCAGTACTTC. Amino acid sequence: CASSPGQETQYF.